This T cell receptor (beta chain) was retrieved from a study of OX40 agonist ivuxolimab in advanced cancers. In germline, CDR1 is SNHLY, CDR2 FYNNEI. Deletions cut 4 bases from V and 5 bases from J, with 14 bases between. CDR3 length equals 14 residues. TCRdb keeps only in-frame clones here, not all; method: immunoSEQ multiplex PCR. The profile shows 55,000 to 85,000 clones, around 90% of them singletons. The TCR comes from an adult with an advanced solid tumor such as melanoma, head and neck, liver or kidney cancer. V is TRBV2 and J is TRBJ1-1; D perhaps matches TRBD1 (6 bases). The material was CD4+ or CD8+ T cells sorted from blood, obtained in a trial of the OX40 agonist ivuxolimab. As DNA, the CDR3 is TGTGCCAGCAGTGGATTAGGGGGAGGAACTGAAGCTTTCTTT. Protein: CASSGLGGGTEAFF.